The clone carrying this T cell receptor beta chain was recorded many times. The TCR library protocol attached unique molecular identifiers to the individual cDNA molecules. TCRdb itself ran the 5' RACE reads through MiXCR, one entry per CDR3 protein. The table shows around 76,000 distinct CDR3 sequences, with around 11% occurring only once. This specimen belongs to a study of early T cells in non-severe SARS-CoV-2 infection. For the study at large: The input, bulk RNA from unsorted whole blood, was sequenced, and chains were unpaired.

Germline V gene lookup returns CDR1 SGHNT and CDR2 YYREEE (reference sequence). The V end was cut by 5 bases, the J end by 0 bases, with 12 bases between. The CDR3 runs 15 residues. This rearrangement joins TRBV5-4 to TRBJ2-1, with a possible D match to TRBD2 (6 bases). The TCR originated in an adult who was a healthcare worker with PCR-confirmed SARS-CoV-2 infection or an uninfected control (not recorded which). The sample comprised whole blood. CDR3 in amino acids: CASRVGSGSYNEQFF. Here the CDR3 DNA reads TGTGCCAGCAGGGTGGGTAGCGGCTCCTACAATGAGCAGTTCTTC.